This T cell receptor beta chain was retrieved from a study of T cell responses to AZD1222 COVID-19 vaccine. The study's findings and limits: Spike-specific TCR repertoires showed rising breadth and depth after two AZD1222 doses. Only a handful of people who got AZD1222 tested seropositive at baseline. The sample set comprised mostly white British donors with more females, and clonal diversity was possibly underestimated.

Worth noting for this clone: What it binds is not known.

Sequenced by immunoSEQ multiplex PCR; TCRdb stores in-frame clones only, minus some. This repertoire shows over 20,000 clones, 88% found once; its top ten account for less than 3.5%. Germline V gene data show CDR1 as SGHNT and CDR2 as YYREEE (reference sequence). This CDR3 is built from 16 residues. With V trimmed by 0 bases and J by 2 bases, 2 bases remained unmatched. Both about-4-week and about-12-week second-dose recipients were combined. The sequencing used peripheral blood, collected 28 days after the second AZD1222 dose. The V gene is TRBV5-4, the J gene TRBJ2-6, with 7 bases aligning to TRBD2. This TCR was sampled from an adult who received the AZD1222 COVID-19 vaccine. The CDR3 DNA follows: TGTGCCAGCAGCTTGGAGAGCGGGGCTGGGGCCAACGTCCTGACTTTC. This gives the protein CASSLESGAGANVLTF.